This is a list of T cell receptor beta chains from one sample in a study of OX40 agonist ivuxolimab in advanced cancers. The method was immunoSEQ multiplex PCR; TCRdb's version includes in-frame clones alone and lacks a portion of them. The table records 70,000 to 95,000 clones, about nine tenths of them present only once. The specimen comprised CD4+ or CD8+ T cells sorted from blood, sampled in a trial of the OX40 agonist ivuxolimab. The source is an adult with an advanced solid tumor such as melanoma, head and neck, liver or kidney cancer. CDR3s include the opening cysteine and the closing phenylalanine or tryptophan. The D gene is left open where the match is weak. Not every row has a clone size; where given, it reads once, few, many or a size class.

D,size,J,V,CDR3,DNA
-,-,TRBJ2-2,TRBV5-1,CASSLVGGLTGPNAGELFF,TGCGCCAGCAGCTTGGTGGGGGGACTCACAGGGCCGAACGCCGGGGAGCTGTTTTTT
-,few,TRBJ2-2,TRBV5-1,CATHDSLNTGELFF,TGCGCCACCCATGACAGTTTGAACACCGGGGAGCTGTTTTTT
-,-,TRBJ1-3,TRBV28,CASSLAGPVGNTIYF,TGTGCCAGCAGTTTGGCAGGACCTGTCGGAAACACCATATATTTT
-,-,TRBJ2-7,TRBV6-5,CASSPGGGGYEQYF,TGTGCCAGCAGCCCGGGGGGCGGAGGCTACGAGCAGTACTTC
-,few,TRBJ2-7,TRBV6-6,CASSYGGYYEQYF,TGTGCCAGCAGTTACGGTGGATATTACGAGCAGTACTTC
-,-,TRBJ1-4,TRBV28,CASRGQLGTNEKLFF,TGTGCCAGCAGGGGACAACTCGGGACTAATGAAAAACTGTTTTTT
-,-,TRBJ2-1,TRBV27,CASSLAAGGYNEQFF,TGTGCCAGCAGTTTAGCGGCAGGGGGGTACAATGAGCAGTTCTTC
-,-,TRBJ1-1,TRBV5-1,CASSPDGNTEAFF,TGCGCCAGCAGCCCGGACGGGAACACTGAAGCTTTCTTT
TRBD1,-,TRBJ1-4,TRBV6-5,CASRRDRTSNEKLFF,TGTGCCAGCAGAAGGGACAGGACCTCTAATGAAAAACTGTTTTTT
TRBD1,-,TRBJ1-5,TRBV5-4,CASSFGTGSDQPQHF,TGTGCCAGCAGCTTTGGGACAGGGTCGGATCAGCCCCAGCATTTT
-,-,TRBJ2-5,TRBV18,CASSPRLAGRETQYF,TGTGCCAGCTCACCAAGGCTGGCGGGTCGCGAGACCCAGTACTTC
-,-,TRBJ1-1,TRBV2,CASSGEREGTEAFF,TGTGCCAGCAGTGGGGAGAGGGAAGGCACTGAAGCTTTCTTT
TRBD1,-,TRBJ1-2,TRBV18,CASSPGTGENYGYTF,TGTGCCAGCTCTCCCGGGACAGGGGAGAACTATGGCTACACCTTC
-,-,TRBJ2-3,TRBV4-2,CASSQGEADTQYF,TGTGCCAGCAGCCAGGGTGAGGCAGATACGCAGTATTTT
-,-,TRBJ2-3,TRBV7-2,CASSSRGLSGTSTDTQYF,TGTGCCAGCAGCTCGAGGGGGCTTAGCGGAACTAGCACAGATACGCAGTATTTT
TRBD1,-,TRBJ2-7,TRBV10-3,CAISDGQGYEQYF,TGTGCCATCAGTGACGGACAGGGCTACGAGCAGTACTTC
TRBD1,-,TRBJ2-1,TRBV7-2,CASSRQGQGTGNEQFF,TGTGCCAGCAGCCGTCAGGGACAGGGGACGGGCAATGAGCAGTTCTTC
-,-,TRBJ2-4,TRBV30,CAWSPQGGKNIQYF,TGTGCCTGGAGTCCTCAGGGCGGCAAAAACATTCAGTACTTC
TRBD1,-,TRBJ1-4,TRBV27,CASSLQGAREKLFF,TGTGCCAGCAGTTTACAGGGGGCGCGAGAAAAACTGTTTTTT
-,-,TRBJ2-7,TRBV5-1,CASSLYSGSYEQYF,TGCGCCAGCAGCTTGTATAGCGGATCCTACGAGCAGTACTTC
-,-,TRBJ2-1,TRBV28,CASSGINDNEQFF,TGTGCCAGCAGCGGGATTAACGACAATGAGCAGTTCTTC
-,-,TRBJ2-5,TRBV5-1,CASSLNVWETQYF,TGCGCCAGCAGCTTGAACGTGTGGGAGACCCAGTACTTC
TRBD1,once,TRBJ2-1,TRBV6-5,CASSYSGTGSLSEQFF,TGTGCCAGCAGTTACTCCGGGACAGGGTCCCTAAGTGAGCAGTTCTTC
-,-,TRBJ2-7,TRBV11-2,CASSLFTSSYEQYF,TGTGCCAGCAGCTTATTCACAAGCTCCTACGAGCAGTACTTC
-,-,TRBJ2-7,TRBV19,CASGPTRLVHEQYF,TGTGCCAGTGGCCCAACTAGATTGGTCCACGAGCAGTACTTC
-,-,TRBJ1-5,TRBV6-1,CASSESSGFNQPQHF,TGTGCCAGCAGTGAATCCTCGGGGTTCAATCAGCCCCAGCATTTT
-,once,TRBJ2-1,TRBV6-1,CASRGSYNEQFF,TGTGCCAGCAGGGGGTCCTACAATGAGCAGTTCTTC
-,-,TRBJ2-5,TRBV2,CASMRVVETQYF,TGTGCCAGCATGAGGGTGGTGGAGACCCAGTACTTC
-,-,TRBJ1-1,TRBV28,CASTSFRGSGTEAFF,TGTGCCAGCACCTCCTTTCGGGGGTCGGGCACTGAAGCTTTCTTT
-,-,TRBJ2-3,TRBV7-7,CASSLAERDTQYF,TGTGCTAGCAGCTTAGCCGAAAGAGATACGCAGTATTTT
-,-,TRBJ2-7,TRBV7-2,CASSSQAEEQYF,TGTGCCAGCAGCTCACAGGCCGAGGAGCAGTACTTC
TRBD2,-,TRBJ2-7,TRBV28,CASSLGTSLSYEQYF,TGTGCCAGCAGTTTAGGGACTAGCCTTAGCTACGAGCAGTACTTC
-,-,TRBJ2-5,TRBV4-1,CASSLAGNEETQYF,TGCGCCAGCAGCCTCGCGGGGAACGAAGAGACCCAGTACTTC
-,-,TRBJ2-7,TRBV28,CASSLYSAGYEQYF,TGTGCCAGCAGTTTATACTCGGCGGGTTACGAGCAGTACTTC
TRBD1,-,TRBJ2-1,TRBV27,CASSFLDRSNNEQFF,TGTGCCAGCAGTTTTCTGGACAGGAGCAACAATGAGCAGTTCTTC
-,-,TRBJ2-2,TRBV12-2,CASRFRPPREIYTGELFF,TGTGCAAGTCGCTTTAGGCCTCCCCGGGAGATATACACCGGGGAGCTGTTTTTT
TRBD1,once,TRBJ1-1,TRBV7-9,CASSLFETGNSEAFF,TGTGCCAGCAGCTTATTCGAGACAGGGAACTCTGAAGCTTTCTTT
TRBD2,-,TRBJ2-1,TRBV5-1,CASSPGTSGTNEQFF,TGCGCCAGCAGTCCCGGGACTAGCGGGACCAATGAGCAGTTCTTC
-,many,TRBJ1-1,TRBV30,CAWSVTPQKNEAFF,TGTGCCTGGAGTGTAACCCCGCAAAAGAACGAGGCTTTCTTT
TRBD1,-,TRBJ1-2,TRBV7-3,CASSAQGANYGYTF,TGTGCCAGCAGCGCGCAGGGGGCTAACTATGGCTACACCTTC
TRBD1,-,TRBJ2-6,TRBV10-3,CAISEATTGSGANVLTF,TGTGCCATCAGTGAGGCTACGACAGGGTCTGGGGCCAACGTCCTGACTTTC
TRBD2,-,TRBJ2-1,TRBV2,CASSPRAGDLDNEQFF,TGTGCCAGCAGTCCTAGGGCGGGAGATCTCGACAATGAGCAGTTCTTC
-,-,TRBJ1-1,TRBV5-6,CASSLGGRLNTEAFF,TGTGCCAGCAGCTTGGGGGGTAGGCTGAACACTGAAGCTTTCTTT
-,few,TRBJ2-1,TRBV2,CASTPHPGENGYNEQFF,TGTGCCAGCACCCCTCACCCGGGGGAGAATGGCTACAATGAGCAGTTCTTC
TRBD1,-,TRBJ2-7,TRBV6-5,CASSYMGQGAYEQYF,TGTGCCAGCAGTTACATGGGACAGGGAGCGTACGAGCAGTACTTC